The T cell receptor beta chain under discussion was sequenced for a study of cytomegalovirus exposure and HLA in healthy donors. General observations from the study: By a later analysis, the bulk of CMV-associated TCR beta chains appeared HLA-restricted. Cytomegalovirus-associated TCR beta chains were listed, numbering over 150.

Remarks on this clone: Its antigen is still unknown.

PCR was performed using 60 Vbeta and 13 Jbeta primers. Using immunoSEQ multiplex PCR, the repertoire was profiled, and TCRdb retains in-frame clones only, with some absent. The sample shows roughly 160,000 clones, around 90% of them seen only once. Healthy bone marrow donors made up the cohort. The sequencing sample was made of PBMCs. The sequence derives from a woman in her twenties or thirties in good health and CMV-seronegative.

CDR3: CASLDGMEDTIYF. The CDR3, as DNA: TGTGCCAGCCTCGATGGGATGGAGGACACCATATATTTT. The chain employs TRBV2 and TRBJ1-3, with D unclear. The CDR3 loop spans 13 amino acids. CDR1 is SNHLY and CDR2 is FYNNEI in the germline V gene. V was cut by 8 bases and J by 8 bases, with 16 bases left in between.